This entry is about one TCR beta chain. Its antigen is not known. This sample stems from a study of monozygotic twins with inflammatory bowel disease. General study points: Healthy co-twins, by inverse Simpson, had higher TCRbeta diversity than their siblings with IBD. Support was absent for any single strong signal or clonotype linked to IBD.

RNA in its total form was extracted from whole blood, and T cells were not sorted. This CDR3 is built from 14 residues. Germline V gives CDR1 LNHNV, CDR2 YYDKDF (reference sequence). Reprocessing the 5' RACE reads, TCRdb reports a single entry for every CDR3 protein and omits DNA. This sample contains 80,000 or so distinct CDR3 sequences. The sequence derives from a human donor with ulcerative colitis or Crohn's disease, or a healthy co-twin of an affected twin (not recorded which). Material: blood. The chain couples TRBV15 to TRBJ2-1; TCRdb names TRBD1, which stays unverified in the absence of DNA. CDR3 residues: CTTSGGGRDNEQFF. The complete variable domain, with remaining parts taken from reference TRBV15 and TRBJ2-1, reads DAMVIQNPRYQVTQFGKPVTLSCSQTLNHNVMYWYQQKSSQAPKLLFHYYDKDFNNEADTPDNFQSRRPNTSFCFLDIRSPGLGDTAMYLCTTSGGGRDNEQFFGPGTRLTVL.